A single TCR beta chain is shown here with its context. The antigen remains unidentified. Per the germline V gene, CDR1 is SGHTA and CDR2 is FQGTGA. Trimming took 1 base from V and 0 from J, leaving 22 bases between them. This CDR3 has 20 amino acids. The record originates from a study of post-analysis software for immune sequencing data. Sequencing libraries made from TCR beta cDNA carried unique molecular identifiers. MiXCR, run by TCRdb on the PCR reads, gives a single entry per CDR3 protein. The table has under 900,000 distinct CDR3 sequences, roughly 50% seen once. General observations from the study: Roughly five TRBV segments appeared more often in patients than in controls, and TRBV5-6, TRBV5-1 and TRBV20-1 were among these.

The gene calls are TRBV7-3 and TRBJ2-1, with D perhaps matching TRBD2 (6 bases). The origin of this receptor is a girl aged 5 to 17 with multiple sclerosis. Sequenced: blood. CDR3 residues: CASSLRTGLRKSSSYNEQFF. CDR3 nucleotide sequence: TGTGCCAGCAGCTTAAGGACCGGACTACGGAAGAGCAGCTCCTACAATGAGCAGTTCTTC.